Listed here are 3 T cell receptor beta chains from one sample, sequenced in a study of T cells in localized non-small cell lung cancer. The method was immunoSEQ multiplex PCR; TCRdb's version includes in-frame clones alone and lacks a portion of them. The table lists roughly 2,500 clones, roughly 29% of them singletons. This material consisted of lung tumor tissue, taken before any cancer treatment. The source is a female donor of 60 years or more with stage II squamous cell lung carcinoma.

The chain joins TRBV6-8 to TRBJ2-2, with D perhaps matching TRBD1 (6 bases). The CDR3 consists of 15 residues. Trimming took 6 bases from V and 1 from J, leaving 12 bases between them. Looked up from germline, CDR1 is MNHGY and CDR2 is SAAAGT. CDR3 residues: CASRPRGMNTGELFF. The CDR3 region has the DNA TGTGCCAGCAGACCTAGGGGGATGAACACCGGGGAGCTGTTTTTT.

Worth noting for this clone: Germline is not matched at one junction end, which may reflect a read error. V usage is TRBV29-1 and J usage is TRBJ2-2, with TRBD1 matching over 9 bases. The CDR3 has 13 amino acids. Germline values: CDR1 SQVTM, CDR2 ANQGSEA. The CDR3 is CSVCRTGVEGWVF. CDR3 coding DNA: TGCAGCGTTTGCAGGACAGGGGTAGAGGGATGGGTTTTT.

The sample holds a few counts of this clone. The V call is TRBV6-8, the J call TRBJ2-5; D ambiguous. Germline loops: CDR1 MNHGY, CDR2 SAAAGT. The CDR3 is 14 amino acids. V lost 0 bases to trimming and J lost 1 base, with 6 bases between them. CDR3 DNA sequence: TGTGCCAGCAGTTACTCAGATCTCCAAGAGACCCAGTACTTC. This gives the protein CASSYSDLQETQYF.